The entry that follows covers one TCR beta chain sequence. Method: immunoSEQ multiplex PCR; TCRdb's copy keeps in-frame clones and lacks some. Among about 46,000 clones, approximately 83% were seen once, and the ten largest hold over 25%. The record originates from a study of blood T cell repertoires in COVID-19. About the study: Some COVID-19 samples were acute and others convalescent; all came from the United States, Italy and Spain.

The receptor's source is a woman older than 75 with COVID-19, enrolled during active disease. Sequenced sample: peripheral blood.

CDR3 sequence: CASSGPNGRAATNEKLFF. CDR3 sequence (DNA): TGCGCCAGCAGTGGGCCTAACGGGAGGGCTGCAACTAATGAAAAACTGTTTTTT. V and J are TRBV10-1 and TRBJ1-4; D is uncertain. The CDR3 consists of 18 residues. Germline V gene sequence: CDR1 WNHNN, CDR2 SYGVQD (reference sequence). Trimming took off 4 bases at V and 0 bases at J, with 18 bases between the two ends.